These 6 T cell receptor beta chains came from one sample sequenced in a study of blood T cell repertoires in COVID-19. This table comes from immunoSEQ multiplex PCR, and its TCRdb copy is limited to in-frame clones, with some not included. The table records approximately 150,000 clones, more than 70% of them present only once. Specimen: peripheral blood. The receptor set was obtained from a human donor in a cohort sampled during active COVID-19.

The CDR3 region has the DNA TGTGCCAGCTCACCTTTCGACAGCTCCAAAAACATTCAGTACTTC. Protein product: CASSPFDSSKNIQYF. The chain recombines TRBV18 with TRBJ2-4; D perhaps matches TRBD1 (5 bases). CDR3 size: 15 residues. CDR1 KGHSH and CDR2 LQKENI come from the germline V gene. Trimming removed 3 bases from V and 2 bases from J, with 11 bases in between.

This chain uses TRBV19 with TRBJ1-1; D gene uncertain. V dropped 1 base and J dropped 12 bases, with 12 bases sitting between them. This CDR3 spans 12 amino acids. The germline gives CDR1 LNHDA, CDR2 SQIVND (reference sequence). CDR3 DNA sequence: TGTGCCAGTAGTATAGGCCGGTTTGTGACTTTCTTT. This translates into CASSIGRFVTFF.

The chain links TRBV29-1 to TRBJ2-2; the match to TRBD1 covers 7 bases. Germline V CDR1 and CDR2: SQVTM, ANQGSEA. The CDR3 length is 12 residues. V lost 3 bases and J lost 5; bases outside the gene matches: 0. Here the CDR3 reads CSVEGQTGELFF. As DNA, the CDR3 is TGCAGCGTTGAGGGACAGACCGGGGAGCTGTTTTTT.

The chain employs TRBV30 and TRBJ1-5; maybe TRBD1 (6 bases). The CDR3 sequence is 13 residues long. V lost 3 bases, J lost 2 bases, and 8 bases lay in between. In germline, CDR1 is GTSNPN, CDR2 SVGIG (reference sequence). CDR3 in DNA: TGTGCCTGGAGCACAGGGCGCAATCAGCCCCAGCATTTT. It codes for CAWSTGRNQPQHF. The variable domain in full, with the rest retrieved from reference TRBV30 and TRBJ1-5, is SQTIHQWPATLVQPVGSPLSLECTVEGTSNPNLYWYRQAAGRGLQLLFYSVGIGQISSEVPQNLSASRPQDRQFILSSKKLLLSDSGFYLCAWSTGRNQPQHFGDGTRLSIL.

The chain links TRBV5-1 to TRBJ1-3; maybe TRBD1 (6 bases). Germline CDR1 and CDR2: SGHRS and YFSETQ. V was shortened by 0 bases and J by 2 bases, with 6 bases between the two germline ends. The CDR3 runs 14 residues. The CDR3 DNA follows: TGCGCCAGCAGCTTGGGGACAGCTGGAAACACCATATATTTT. Translated, it gives CASSLGTAGNTIYF.

The chain is built from TRBV7-8 and TRBJ2-1, with TRBD1 matching over 7 bases. This CDR3 spans 16 amino acids. In germline, CDR1 is SGHVS, CDR2 FQNEAQ. V gave up 2 bases and J gave up 2 bases; unmatched junction bases: 6. CDR3 region: CASSLKEGAPYNEQFF. The CDR3 coding sequence is TGTGCCAGCAGCTTAAAAGAGGGGGCCCCCTACAATGAGCAGTTCTTC.